This entry describes one T cell receptor (beta chain). This specimen belongs to a study of shared clonotypes between healthy human individuals. This CDR3 spans 16 amino acids. The germline CDR1 and CDR2 sequences are MNHEY and SVGAGI. Between the trimmed V and J ends, which lost 2 bases and 1 base, there was a span of 15 bases. Every contributor of samples was a Caucasian grown-up residing in Nashville, Tennessee. Repertoires were generated with immunoSEQ multiplex PCR, while TCRdb's copy carries only in-frame clones and drops some. The sample lists around 2,000,000 clones; roughly 95% were seen once.

Material for sequencing was naive CD4+ T cells sorted from blood. Described subset: CD45RA+ positively selected. The chain carries TRBV6-5 and TRBJ2-7; the D gene could be TRBD1 or TRBD2 (6 bases each). This receptor was obtained from a man younger than 35 in good health. In DNA form, the CDR3 reads TGTGCCAGCAGTTACGCGGGGACACACCTTTCCTACGAGCAGTACTTC. Amino acid sequence: CASSYAGTHLSYEQYF.